A selection of T cell receptor beta chains follows, all from one sample in a study of identical twins. One entry per CDR3 protein, called by TCRdb with MiXCR from the 5' RACE reads. The repertoire consists of around 960,000 distinct CDR3 sequences, with roughly an eighth occurring once and the leading ten covering around 1.5%. The same sample was also studied in work on yellow fever vaccine responses in identical twins.

The sequenced sample was PBMCs. Receptor source: a woman under 30 in good health. Each CDR3 is given without its conserved first and last residue.

v_gene | CDR3aa
TRBV20-1 | SASVGAGAATDTQY
TRBV3-1 | ASSNLDLETQY
TRBV7-8 | ASSLVLKETQY
TRBV24-1 | ATSDPGQVETQY
TRBV3-1 | ASSQGPDNSPLH
TRBV20-1 | SARDPGNYGYT
TRBV10-3 | AISDGFTGELF
TRBV12-5 | ASGLGGRTYEQY
TRBV5-1 | ASSHRQDTYNEQF
TRBV9 | ASSVSGNSYNEQF
TRBV20-1 | SASRDNLGNTEAF
TRBV12-3/TRBV12-4 | ASSFQSPYEQY
TRBV3-1 | ASGNTQY
TRBV29-1 | SVWGSNYGYT
TRBV6-5 | ASSYGLDTGELF
TRBV7-8 | ASSLEQRGGRGSF